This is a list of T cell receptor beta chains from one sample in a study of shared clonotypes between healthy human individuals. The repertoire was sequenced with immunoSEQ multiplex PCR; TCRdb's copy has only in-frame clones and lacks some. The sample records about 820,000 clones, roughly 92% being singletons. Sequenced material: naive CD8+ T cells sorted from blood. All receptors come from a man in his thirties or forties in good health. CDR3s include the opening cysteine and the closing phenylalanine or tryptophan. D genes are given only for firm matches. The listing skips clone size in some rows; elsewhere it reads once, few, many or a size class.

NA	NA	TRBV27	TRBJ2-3	TGTGCCAGCAGTTGGGGTCAGAGCACAGATACGCAGTATTTT	CASSWGQSTDTQYF
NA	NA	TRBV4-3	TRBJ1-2	TGCGCCAGCAGCCAAGCCCTGGGGGTTTTTTACTATGGCTACACCTTC	CASSQALGVFYYGYTF
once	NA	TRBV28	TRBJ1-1	TGTGCCAGCAGTTTTGGGGAGAACACTGAAGCTTTCTTT	CASSFGENTEAFF
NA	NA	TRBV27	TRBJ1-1	TGTGCCAGCACCGGTGGGACAAATTCGGGAGCTTTCTTT	CASTGGTNSGAFF
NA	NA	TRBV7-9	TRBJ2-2	TGTGCCAGCAGCTTTAGCCAGGCCGGGGAGCTGTTTTTT	CASSFSQAGELFF
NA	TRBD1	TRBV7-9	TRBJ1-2	TGTGCCAGCAGCTGGCATGGGGACAGGGGTGGCTACACCTTC	CASSWHGDRGGYTF
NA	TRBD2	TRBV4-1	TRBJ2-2	TGCGCCAGCAGCGGAGCGGGAGGGGTCACCGGGGAGCTGTTTTTT	CASSGAGGVTGELFF
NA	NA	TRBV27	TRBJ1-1	TGTGCCAGCGAAGACAGGATGAACACTGAAGCTTTCTTT	CASEDRMNTEAFF
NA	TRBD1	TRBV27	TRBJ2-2	TGTGCCAGCACCCTCCGGGCCTCGGACAGGGGGAAGGCCGGGGAGCTGTTTTTT	CASTLRASDRGKAGELFF
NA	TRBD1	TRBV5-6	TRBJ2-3	TGTGCCAGCAGCTCAGGGACAGGGGGTGGTGGAGATACGCAGTATTTT	CASSSGTGGGGDTQYF
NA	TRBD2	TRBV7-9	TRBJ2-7	TGTGCCAGCAGCTCCCGACTAGCGGGACCAACCTCCTACGAGCAGTACTTC	CASSSRLAGPTSYEQYF
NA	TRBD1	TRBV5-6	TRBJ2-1	TGTGCCAGCAGCCAGTCCGGGACAGGGATATTGAATGAGCAGTTCTTC	CASSQSGTGILNEQFF
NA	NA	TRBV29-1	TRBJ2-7	TGCAGCGTTGTAGGGGAATCCTACGAGCAGTACTTC	CSVVGESYEQYF
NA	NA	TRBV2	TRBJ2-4	TGTGCCAGCAGTACCGGATACCGCCACCCGAAAAACATTCAGTACTTC	CASSTGYRHPKNIQYF
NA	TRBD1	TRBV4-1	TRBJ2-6	TGCGCCAGCAGCCGGGTGGACAGGGGAGCTGGGGCCAACGTCCTGACTTTC	CASSRVDRGAGANVLTF
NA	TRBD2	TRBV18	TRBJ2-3	TGTGCCAGCTCACTACTTCAAACCGGGACTAGGGGAGGCACAGATACGCAGTATTTT	CASSLLQTGTRGGTDTQYF
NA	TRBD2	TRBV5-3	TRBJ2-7	TGTGCCAGAAGCTTGGTAGGTTCGGGGGGTACCGATTACGAGCAGTACTTC	CARSLVGSGGTDYEQYF
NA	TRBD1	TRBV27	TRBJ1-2	TGTGCCAGCAGTCCCGGACAGGGAACTAACTATGGCTACACCTTC	CASSPGQGTNYGYTF
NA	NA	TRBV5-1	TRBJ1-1	TGCGCCAGCAGCTTGGGGTGGCGGGGGGGCGGCACTGAAGCTTTCTTT	CASSLGWRGGGTEAFF
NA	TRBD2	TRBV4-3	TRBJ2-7	TGCGCCAGCAGCCTGGCGGCGGGAGGGCGCGAGCAGTACTTC	CASSLAAGGREQYF
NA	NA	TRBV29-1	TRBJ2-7	TGCAGCGTTCCCGGGACCCATTACGAGCAGTACTTC	CSVPGTHYEQYF
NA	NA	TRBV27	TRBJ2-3	TGTGCCAGCAGTCTGCCCACAGATACGCAGTATTTT	CASSLPTDTQYF
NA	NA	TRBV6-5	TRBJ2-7	TGTGCCAGCAGTTACCTTACATCCGGTGACGAGCAGTACTTC	CASSYLTSGDEQYF
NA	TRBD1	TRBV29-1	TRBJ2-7	TGCAGCGTCTCGGACAGGGTCGAGCAGTACTTC	CSVSDRVEQYF
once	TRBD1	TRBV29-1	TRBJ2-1	TGCAGCTTGCGGGACAGGGAGAACAATGAGCAGTTCTTC	CSLRDRENNEQFF
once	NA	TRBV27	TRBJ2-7	TGTGCCAGCAGTTTCGGCCGATCCTACGAGCAGTACTTC	CASSFGRSYEQYF
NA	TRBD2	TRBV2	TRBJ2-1	TGTGCCAGCAGGGGAGGGCCCAGGGAGCAGTTCTTC	CASRGGPREQFF
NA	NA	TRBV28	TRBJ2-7	TGTGCCAGCAGTTCGCCCAGGGGGGATAAACCCTACGAGCAGTACTTC	CASSSPRGDKPYEQYF
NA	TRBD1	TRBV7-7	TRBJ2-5	TGTGCCAGCAGCCCGGGGACAGGAGGTGCTCGGGAGACCCAGTACTTC	CASSPGTGGARETQYF
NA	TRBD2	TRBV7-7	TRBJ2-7	TGTGCCAGCAGCCCCAACCCACGCGGGGGTAGCGGGAGGGCCAGCTCCTACGAGCAGTACTTC	CASSPNPRGGSGRASSYEQYF
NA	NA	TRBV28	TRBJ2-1	TGTGCCAGCAGTAGCTACAATGAGCAGTTCTTC	CASSSYNEQFF
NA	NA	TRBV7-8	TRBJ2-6	TGTGCCAGCAGCTTAGGGTCCGGGGCCAACGTCCTGACTTTC	CASSLGSGANVLTF
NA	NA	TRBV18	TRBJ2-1	TGTGCCAGCTCACCGCAGGGTCCCCCTTACAATGAGCAGTTCTTC	CASSPQGPPYNEQFF
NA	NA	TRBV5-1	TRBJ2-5	TGCGCCAGCAGGTCGAGGAGTGGGGCCCAAGAGACCCAGTACTTC	CASRSRSGAQETQYF
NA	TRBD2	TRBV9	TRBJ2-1	TGTGCCAGCAGCGTAGGGGGAGGGTCCTACAATGAGCAGTTCTTC	CASSVGGGSYNEQFF
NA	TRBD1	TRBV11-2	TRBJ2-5	TGTGCCAGCAGCCCTCCGGACAGGGAAAGGGGGACCCAGTACTTC	CASSPPDRERGTQYF
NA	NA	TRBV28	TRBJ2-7	TGTGCCAGCAGAATTTTAGGGAGCTCCTACGAGCAGTACTTC	CASRILGSSYEQYF
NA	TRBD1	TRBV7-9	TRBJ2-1	TGTGCCAGCAGCCCCCCACAGGGGCGGAGTGAGCAGTTCTTC	CASSPPQGRSEQFF
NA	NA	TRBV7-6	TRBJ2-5	TGTGCCAGCAGCTGGGACCAGGACCCCGGGGAGACCCAGTACTTC	CASSWDQDPGETQYF
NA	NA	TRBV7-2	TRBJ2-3	TGTGCCAGCAGCGACAACCCCCAGAAGTCTAGCACAGATACGCAGTATTTT	CASSDNPQKSSTDTQYF
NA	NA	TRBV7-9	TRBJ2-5	TGTGCCAGCAGCTTATCGACAGGCGAAGAGACCCAGTACTTC	CASSLSTGEETQYF
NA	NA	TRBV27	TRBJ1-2	TGTGCCAGCAGTTTAATCGCCGACAGAGGAGCTGGCTACACCTTC	CASSLIADRGAGYTF
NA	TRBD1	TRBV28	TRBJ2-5	TGTGCCAGCAGACCCCTCGACAGGGGTCAGACCCAGTACTTC	CASRPLDRGQTQYF
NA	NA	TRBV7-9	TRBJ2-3	TGTGCCAGCAGTTATGGAATAGTCACAGATACGCAGTATTTT	CASSYGIVTDTQYF
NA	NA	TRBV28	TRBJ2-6	TGTGCCAGCGAGTTGGACTCTGGGGCCAACGTCCTGACTTTC	CASELDSGANVLTF
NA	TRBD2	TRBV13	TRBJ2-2	TGTGCCAGCAGCTTTGAGACTAGCGTGAACACCGGGGAGCTGTTTTTT	CASSFETSVNTGELFF
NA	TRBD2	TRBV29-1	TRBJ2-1	TGCAGCGTTGAGGCAGGAAATCTAGCGGGCGCCTCCTACAATGAGCAGTTCTTC	CSVEAGNLAGASYNEQFF
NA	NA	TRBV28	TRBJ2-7	TGTGCCAGCAGTCCACGACACAAGCCCTACGAGCAGTACTTC	CASSPRHKPYEQYF
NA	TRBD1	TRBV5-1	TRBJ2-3	TGCGCCAGCAGCCAGGGAAGGACAGGCAGGGATACGCAGTATTTT	CASSQGRTGRDTQYF
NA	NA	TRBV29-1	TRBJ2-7	TGCAGCGTTGTACGCTATTCCGGGACGAGGGCCTACGAGCAGTACTTC	CSVVRYSGTRAYEQYF
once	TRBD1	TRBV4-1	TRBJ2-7	TGCGCCAGCAGCCTAAGGGGGACAGGGGGTATAAACGAGCAGTACTTC	CASSLRGTGGINEQYF
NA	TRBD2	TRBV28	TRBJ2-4	TGTGCCAGCAGTCCCCCCGGGACTAGCGGGGCTGGGGGGTACATTCAGTACTTC	CASSPPGTSGAGGYIQYF
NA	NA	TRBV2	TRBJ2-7	TGTGCCAGCAGTGAGGGGCAGACCTACGAGCAGTACTTC	CASSEGQTYEQYF
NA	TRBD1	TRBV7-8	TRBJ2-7	TGTGCCAGCAGCTTAGACAGGGGTGTCCACGAGCAGTACTTC	CASSLDRGVHEQYF